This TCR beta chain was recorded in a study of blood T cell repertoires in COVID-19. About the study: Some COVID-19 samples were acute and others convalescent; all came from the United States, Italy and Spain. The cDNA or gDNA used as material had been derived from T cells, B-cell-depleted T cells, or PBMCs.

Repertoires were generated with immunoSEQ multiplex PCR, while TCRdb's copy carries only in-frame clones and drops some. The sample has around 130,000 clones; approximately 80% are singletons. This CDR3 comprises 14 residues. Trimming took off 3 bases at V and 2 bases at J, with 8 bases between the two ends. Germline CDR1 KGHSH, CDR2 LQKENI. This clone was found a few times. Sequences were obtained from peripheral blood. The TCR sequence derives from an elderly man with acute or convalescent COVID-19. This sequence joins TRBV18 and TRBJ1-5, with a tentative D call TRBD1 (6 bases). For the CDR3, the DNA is TGTGCCAGCTCACCCGCAGGGGGCAATCAGCCCCAGCATTTT. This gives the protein CASSPAGGNQPQHF.